This is a list of T cell receptor beta chains from one sample in a study of OX40 agonist ivuxolimab in advanced cancers. Sequenced by immunoSEQ multiplex PCR; TCRdb stores in-frame clones only, minus some. Of about 130,000 clones listed, about nine tenths were seen once; the top ten hold under 0.95%. The source was CD4+ or CD8+ T cells sorted from blood, collected in a trial of the OX40 agonist ivuxolimab. The receptors here all came from an adult with an advanced solid tumor such as melanoma, head and neck, liver or kidney cancer. CDR3s include the opening cysteine and the closing phenylalanine or tryptophan. Each record gives: V gene, D gene, J gene, CDR3 protein, CDR3 DNA. D genes are given only for firm matches.

V gene: TRBV18
D gene: .
J gene: TRBJ1-3
CDR3 protein: CASSPGPPGRDSGNTIYF
CDR3 DNA: TGTGCCAGCTCACCAGGCCCCCCCGGGAGGGACTCTGGAAACACCATATATTTT

V gene: TRBV5-4
D gene: TRBD1
J gene: TRBJ2-6
CDR3 protein: CASSAAGTGGVLTF
CDR3 DNA: TGTGCCAGCAGCGCGGCCGGGACAGGCGGTGTCCTGACTTTC

V gene: TRBV11-1
D gene: .
J gene: TRBJ2-7
CDR3 protein: CASSLDSNEQYF
CDR3 DNA: TGTGCCAGCAGCCTTGACAGTAACGAGCAGTACTTC

V gene: TRBV5-1
D gene: TRBD2
J gene: TRBJ2-1
CDR3 protein: CASSLDPEPGGNEQFF
CDR3 DNA: TGCGCCAGCAGCTTGGATCCGGAACCGGGGGGAAATGAGCAGTTCTTC

V gene: TRBV9
D gene: TRBD1
J gene: TRBJ2-7
CDR3 protein: CASSVSGQETEQYF
CDR3 DNA: TGTGCCAGCAGCGTATCGGGACAGGAAACCGAGCAGTACTTC

V gene: TRBV5-4
D gene: .
J gene: TRBJ2-3
CDR3 protein: CASSLDRGDTQYF
CDR3 DNA: TGTGCCAGCAGCTTGGACCGGGGCGATACGCAGTATTTT

V gene: TRBV10-3
D gene: .
J gene: TRBJ1-4
CDR3 protein: CATSRPGVDEKLFF
CDR3 DNA: TGTGCCACCAGTCGACCGGGAGTGGATGAAAAACTGTTTTTT

V gene: TRBV7-8
D gene: .
J gene: TRBJ1-1
CDR3 protein: CASSLVLDNTEAFF
CDR3 DNA: TGTGCCAGCAGCTTAGTGTTGGATAACACTGAAGCTTTCTTT

V gene: TRBV6-1
D gene: .
J gene: TRBJ2-1
CDR3 protein: CASYRTGYNEQFF
CDR3 DNA: TGTGCCAGCTACCGAACCGGTTACAATGAGCAGTTCTTC

V gene: TRBV11-2
D gene: .
J gene: TRBJ2-1
CDR3 protein: CASSFSSYGNEQFF
CDR3 DNA: TGTGCCAGCAGCTTCTCGTCGTACGGTAATGAGCAGTTCTTC

V gene: TRBV25-1
D gene: .
J gene: TRBJ1-1
CDR3 protein: CASSSRVWTEAFF
CDR3 DNA: TGTGCCAGCAGCTCCAGGGTCTGGACTGAAGCTTTCTTT

V gene: TRBV7-2
D gene: .
J gene: TRBJ2-5
CDR3 protein: CASSLALIQETQYF
CDR3 DNA: TGTGCCAGCAGCTTAGCCCTTATACAAGAGACCCAGTACTTC